The rows below give T cell receptor beta chains drawn from one sample of a study of cytomegalovirus exposure and HLA in healthy donors. Measured with immunoSEQ multiplex PCR; TCRdb has only the in-frame clones, and not every one. The sample shows about 140,000 clones, around 80% of them seen only once. What was sequenced was PBMCs. The receptors come from a man aged 18-30 years in good health and CMV-seropositive. Each CDR3 is given with its conserved first and last residue. The D gene is left open where the match is weak. Not every row has a clone size; where given, it reads once, few, many or a size class.

TRBD1,TRBJ1-2,TRBV2,.,TGTGCCAGCAGTGATGGGACAGGGTATGGCTACACCTTC,CASSDGTGYGYTF
TRBD2,TRBJ2-1,TRBV4-2,.,TGTGCCAGCAGCCAAGATCGACTAGCGGAGTACAATGAGCAGTTCTTC,CASSQDRLAEYNEQFF
.,TRBJ2-2,TRBV30,once,TGTGCCTGGAGTAGGAATGGGGCGTCCGGGGAGCTGTTTTTT,CAWSRNGASGELFF
.,TRBJ2-2,TRBV18,once,TGTGCCAGCTCACGGGATAGCGAAACCGGGGAGCTGTTTTTT,CASSRDSETGELFF
.,TRBJ2-3,TRBV7-9,.,TGTGCCAGCAGACAGACAGTCACAGATACGCAGTATTTT,CASRQTVTDTQYF
.,TRBJ1-4,TRBV7-9,.,TGTGCCAGCAGCTTAGGGGGAACAGGGAGGGGAGAAAAACTGTTTTTT,CASSLGGTGRGEKLFF
.,TRBJ2-2,TRBV7-2,.,TGTGCCAGCAGCCGGGGGACTTACACCGGGGAGCTGTTTTTT,CASSRGTYTGELFF
.,TRBJ1-2,TRBV5-1,.,TGCGCCAGCGCCCCCCTAGGGGTGAATAAGGATGGCTACACCTTC,CASAPLGVNKDGYTF
.,TRBJ1-5,TRBV19,.,TGTGCCAGTAGTTCTTATAGGAGACAGAGCAATCAGCCCCAGCATTTT,CASSSYRRQSNQPQHF
TRBD1,TRBJ1-2,TRBV9,.,TGTGCCAGCAGCTTCTTCCCGGGACAGGATTCTCACTATGGCTACACCTTC,CASSFFPGQDSHYGYTF
TRBD2,TRBJ2-7,TRBV2,.,TGTGCCAGCAAGGGACTAGAATCCTACGAGCAGTACTTC,CASKGLESYEQYF
TRBD1,TRBJ1-2,TRBV5-6,.,TGTGCCAGCAGCGGCGGGACAGGAAGTATCTATGGCTACACCTTC,CASSGGTGSIYGYTF
TRBD1,TRBJ2-7,TRBV6-5,once,TGTGCCAGCAGTTACCCGACAGGGGGGACCTACGAGCAGTACTTC,CASSYPTGGTYEQYF
.,TRBJ2-5,TRBV7-2,.,TGTGCCAGCAGCTCCTCGGACAGTCTAAAGTACTTC,CASSSSDSLKYF
.,TRBJ1-1,TRBV28,.,TGTGCCAGCCCCTCCAACCGGGACACTGAAGCTTTCTTT,CASPSNRDTEAFF
.,TRBJ1-3,TRBV6-1,.,TGTGCCAGCACCCTCGGACTTGGAAACACCATATATTTT,CASTLGLGNTIYF
.,TRBJ2-7,TRBV10-3,once,TGTGCCATCAGTGAGTCTGGGGGACCCAACCTGGGGGGCTCCTACGAGCAGTACTTC,CAISESGGPNLGGSYEQYF
TRBD1,TRBJ2-1,TRBV5-1,.,TGCGCCAGCAGCTTGTTCTCAGGGGGCGATGAGCAGTTCTTC,CASSLFSGGDEQFF
.,TRBJ1-5,TRBV30,.,TGTGCCTGGACTGGGAGGGCAGGGGCCGGGATGGGCAATCAGCCCCAGCATTTT,CAWTGRAGAGMGNQPQHF
.,TRBJ2-7,TRBV30,.,TGTGCCTGGAGTAACCACGAGCAGTACTTC,CAWSNHEQYF
.,TRBJ1-1,TRBV28,.,TGTGCCAGCGCGAGGGTCCAGAACACTGAAGCTTTCTTT,CASARVQNTEAFF
TRBD1,TRBJ1-5,TRBV28,.,TGTGCCAGCAGTCCATACCGGACAGGGGGAAATCAGCCCCAGCATTTT,CASSPYRTGGNQPQHF
TRBD2,TRBJ2-7,TRBV4-1,.,TGCGCCAGCAGCCCGATACTAGCGGCGGGGGAGCAGTACTTC,CASSPILAAGEQYF
.,TRBJ1-1,TRBV7-9,.,TGTGCCAGCAGCCTAGGGGAGGGTGATGAAGCTTTCTTT,CASSLGEGDEAFF
TRBD1,TRBJ2-1,TRBV5-6,.,TGTGCCAGCAGCTTCCCGGGACAGCCAGGGTACAATGAGCAGTTCTTC,CASSFPGQPGYNEQFF
TRBD1,TRBJ2-3,TRBV6-1,.,TGTGCCAGCAGTGAATTTCCGCCCCGGGACAGGATCACAGATACGCAGTATTTT,CASSEFPPRDRITDTQYF
.,TRBJ1-2,TRBV19,.,TGTGCCAGTATCGCAACAGCCCGAAGAACTAACTATGGCTACACCTTC,CASIATARRTNYGYTF
.,TRBJ2-7,TRBV9,.,TGTGCCAGCAGCGCCCGAGGCTACGAGCAGTACTTC,CASSARGYEQYF
.,TRBJ2-2,TRBV4-1,few,TGCGCCAGCAGTCAGACCGGGGGGCACGGGGAGCTGTTTTTT,CASSQTGGHGELFF